The sequence of this T cell receptor beta chain was determined in a study of spatial heterogeneity in lung cancer. Time point denoted: sample taken at primary tumor resection. Using its own MiXCR run on the 5' RACE reads, TCRdb lists one record per CDR3 protein. The sample contains over 8,000 distinct CDR3 sequences, 7.5% to 10% of which appear only once. This clonotype occurred many times. Its antigen remains unknown. The germline V and J ends were trimmed by 8 bases and 0 bases, with 19 bases remaining between them. CDR3 size: 16 residues. Germline values: CDR1 MDHEN, CDR2 SYDVKM. General study findings and limits: Counts of expanded alpha and beta TCRs within tumors tracked the tumor nonsynonymous mutation count.

This TCR came from a male donor with early-stage non-small cell lung cancer. Specimen: lung tumor tissue, collected at surgery. This chain joins TRBV28 and TRBJ1-2; a weak D match, TRBD1 (5 bases). This CDR3 reads CASGYRGHLANYGYTF. The DNA of the CDR3 is TGTGCCAGCGGCTATCGAGGACATCTTGCTAACTATGGCTACACCTTC.